The TCR beta chain under discussion was sequenced for a study of blood T cell repertoires in COVID-19. Study in general: COVID-19 samples collected from the United States, Italy and Spain covered acute and convalescent phases.

Germline CDR1 is LGHDT and CDR2 is YNNKEL (reference sequence). This CDR3 has 15 amino acids. V shed 4 bases and J shed 3 bases, with 15 bases lying between them. Per the study methods: Amplification with reference gene primers provided the estimates of nucleated cell counts. Sequencing used immunoSEQ multiplex PCR; TCRdb keeps in-frame clones, though not all of them. V and J calls and clone size are copied from that table; D and trimming were computed from the DNA. The profile shows about 120,000 clones, 70% to 85% of them singletons. This clone appeared a few times. The receptor was isolated from a woman between 65 and 79 years old with acute or convalescent COVID-19. The chain is built from TRBV3-1 (or the pseudogene TRBV3-2) and TRBJ1-1, with D possibly TRBD1 on 6 matching bases. Sequenced material: peripheral blood. CDR3 sequence (DNA): TGTGCCAGCAGCCCCCGGGGCAGGGGAGACACTGAAGCTTTCTTT. Translating it yields CASSPRGRGDTEAFF.